This paragraph reports one T cell receptor (beta chain). Its antigen is unknown. Generated by immunoSEQ multiplex PCR, the TCRdb table keeps only in-frame clones and is missing some. The sample holds about 150,000 clones, around 73% seen once. Every patient was affected by relapse after autologous stem cell transplantation, while exposure to brentuximab vedotin was not uniform. These data come from a study of PD-1 blockade in classical Hodgkin lymphoma. General study results and limits: The CD4+ diversity rise by C4D1 was clearest in complete responders. As was reported, newly diagnosed patients showed lower baseline TCR diversity than healthy donors did.

The CDR3 is 12 residues long. Trimming shortened V by 6 bases and J by 3 bases, and 8 bases separated the two germline ends. Germline V CDR1 and CDR2: MNHNY, SVGAGI (reference sequence). This receptor was obtained from a human donor with classical Hodgkin lymphoma. The genes are TRBV6-6 and TRBJ1-1; D is perhaps TRBD1 (5 bases). Sequenced material: peripheral blood mononuclear cells (PBMCs), taken before the second cycle of nivolumab. The chain's CDR3 is CASSPRDTEAFF. CDR3 coding DNA: TGTGCCAGCAGCCCCAGGGACACTGAAGCTTTCTTT.